This TCR beta chain was sequenced in a study of cytomegalovirus exposure and HLA in healthy donors. The study, taken as a whole, reports: In presence/absence analyses, roughly uniform sequencing depth across donors was assumed. There were 160 or so TCR beta chains listed as cytomegalovirus-associated.

The CDR3 contains 16 residues. The ends lost 2 bases at V and 7 bases at J; junction bases unmatched: 15. CDR1 and CDR2 (germline): GTSNPN, SVGIG (reference sequence). Note on this clone: Its antigen is unknown.

The study ran its PCR with 60 Vbeta and 13 Jbeta primers. As originally analysed: As a later analysis found, there were 80 million or so unique TCR beta chains, of which roughly 11 million were shared. The protocol was immunoSEQ multiplex PCR, while the TCRdb copy is restricted to in-frame clones and leaves out a portion. V and J calls and clone size are those listed in that table; D and trimming were worked out from the DNA. This table holds 45,000 to 60,000 clones. This chain connects TRBV30 to TRBJ2-7; TRBD2 matches 9 bases. The sequence was collected from a male donor in good health and CMV-seronegative. The material sequenced was PBMCs. CDR3 nucleotides: TGTGCCTGGAGTCCAATAACCGGGACAGCGGGAGGAGAGCAGTACTTC. The encoded protein is CAWSPITGTAGGEQYF.